This is a list of T cell receptor beta chains from one sample in a study of T-cell memory formation after mild COVID-19. TCRdb reprocessed the 5' RACE reads with MiXCR, giving one entry per CDR3 protein. The sample lists hundreds of thousands of distinct CDR3 sequences, around a quarter seen once, with 9.5% to 15% in the top ten. The sequenced sample consisted of PBMCs or a T cell subset sorted from them (not recorded which). The receptor source for this set is an adult woman who had mild COVID-19 (a few samples of this study predate the infection). Cell type and time point are not known. Each CDR3 is given with its conserved first and last residue. Fields, in order: J gene, D gene, V gene, clone size, CDR3 protein, CDR3 DNA. The D gene is left open where the match is weak. Clone sizes are given selectively: once, few, many, or a class where the clone is expanded.

J: TRBJ1-5; D: TRBD1; V: TRBV14; size: .; CDR3: CASSQEVHRGSNQPQHF; DNA: TGTGCCAGCAGCCAAGAGGTTCACAGGGGAAGCAATCAGCCCCAGCATTTT
J: TRBJ2-7; D: .; V: TRBV20-1; size: few; CDR3: CSARDLRGLLSYEQYF; DNA: TGCAGTGCTAGAGATCTAAGGGGCTTACTTTCCTACGAGCAGTACTTC
J: TRBJ2-1; D: TRBD1; V: TRBV7-9; size: many; CDR3: CASNLDTGGAYNEQFF; DNA: TGTGCCAGCAACCTTGACACAGGGGGCGCCTACAATGAGCAGTTCTTC
J: TRBJ2-7; D: TRBD1; V: TRBV4-1; size: few; CDR3: CASSQPTGGNYEQYF; DNA: TGCGCCAGCAGCCAGCCGACAGGGGGCAACTACGAGCAGTACTTC
J: TRBJ1-5; D: .; V: TRBV5-6; size: few; CDR3: CASSLGTFKGLQHF; DNA: TGTGCCAGCAGCTTAGGGACATTTAAGGGGCTCCAGCATTTT
J: TRBJ2-5; D: TRBD2; V: TRBV9; size: .; CDR3: CASSPSTAGNQRQETQYF; DNA: TGTGCCAGCAGCCCCTCGACAGCGGGGAACCAACGACAAGAGACCCAGTACTTC
J: TRBJ2-7; D: .; V: TRBV29-1; size: few; CDR3: CSVVDTGDYYEQYF; DNA: TGCAGCGTTGTGGACACCGGCGACTACTACGAGCAGTACTTC
J: TRBJ2-1; D: .; V: TRBV6-5; size: few; CDR3: CASRPLLAFESGFF; DNA: TGTGCCAGCAGGCCCTTGCTAGCGTTTGAGAGTGGGTTCTTC
J: TRBJ2-1; D: .; V: TRBV5-1; size: .; CDR3: CASSPALLASFVREQFF; DNA: TGCGCCAGCAGCCCGGCTCTCCTAGCGTCGTTTGTGAGGGAGCAGTTCTTC
J: TRBJ2-7; D: .; V: TRBV29-1; size: .; CDR3: CSVSAPPEQYF; DNA: TGCAGCGTGAGCGCACCTCCCGAGCAGTACTTC
J: TRBJ2-4; D: TRBD2; V: TRBV7-8; size: .; CDR3: CASSRHPSGLAKNIQYF; DNA: TGTGCCAGCAGCCGACATCCTAGCGGACTAGCCAAAAACATTCAGTACTTC
J: TRBJ2-1; D: .; V: TRBV7-9; size: .; CDR3: CASSLAQGSEQFF; DNA: TGTGCCAGCAGCTTAGCGCAGGGTAGTGAGCAGTTCTTC
J: TRBJ2-4; D: TRBD2; V: TRBV6-2/TRBV6-3; size: .; CDR3: CASRSLGLAGTKNIQYF; DNA: TGTGCCAGCAGATCCTTAGGACTAGCGGGAACCAAAAACATTCAGTACTTC
J: TRBJ1-1; D: TRBD1; V: TRBV10-3; size: .; CDR3: CAIRRTGDQNTEAFF; DNA: TGTGCCATCAGGAGGACAGGAGACCAGAACACTGAAGCTTTCTTT
J: TRBJ2-1; D: TRBD2; V: TRBV29-1; size: few; CDR3: CSVEHGLALDNEQFF; DNA: TGCAGCGTCGAGCATGGACTAGCGCTAGACAATGAGCAGTTCTTC
J: TRBJ2-2; D: .; V: TRBV6-1; size: few; CDR3: CASSPQGIHDGELFF; DNA: TGTGCCAGCAGTCCCCAGGGGATTCATGACGGGGAGCTGTTTTTT
J: TRBJ2-3; D: TRBD1; V: TRBV12-3/TRBV12-4; size: once; CDR3: CASSLNRGNTQYF; DNA: TGTGCCAGCAGTTTAAACAGGGGAAATACGCAGTATTTT
J: TRBJ2-7; D: .; V: TRBV20-1; size: .; CDR3: CSAIDSAEQYF; DNA: TGCAGTGCTATTGACAGCGCCGAGCAGTACTTC
J: TRBJ2-1; D: .; V: TRBV9; size: few; CDR3: CASSSRIGSYNEQFF; DNA: TGTGCCAGCAGCTCCCGAATAGGGTCCTACAATGAGCAGTTCTTC
J: TRBJ2-2; D: TRBD1; V: TRBV20-1; size: .; CDR3: CSAKDRVAGELFF; DNA: TGCAGTGCCAAGGACAGGGTGGCCGGGGAGCTGTTTTTT
J: TRBJ2-5; D: .; V: TRBV24-1; size: few; CDR3: CATSDPLSGRTQYF; DNA: TGTGCCACCAGTGATCCCCTATCGGGTAGGACCCAGTACTTC
J: TRBJ1-1; D: TRBD1; V: TRBV10-3; size: .; CDR3: CAIRRDSGNTEAFF; DNA: TGTGCCATCAGGAGGGACAGCGGTAACACTGAAGCTTTCTTT
J: TRBJ2-7; D: .; V: TRBV7-8; size: few; CDR3: CASSPTGSEQYF; DNA: TGTGCCAGCAGCCCAACAGGGAGCGAGCAGTACTTC
J: TRBJ2-7; D: .; V: TRBV24-1; size: .; CDR3: CATSDGPEQRYEQYF; DNA: TGTGCCACCAGTGATGGACCGGAACAGCGGTACGAGCAGTACTTC
J: TRBJ2-1; D: .; V: TRBV5-1; size: .; CDR3: CASSFPQTSLQFF; DNA: TGCGCCAGCAGCTTCCCCCAGACTAGTTTGCAGTTCTTC
J: TRBJ1-1; D: .; V: TRBV7-9; size: .; CDR3: CASSPGNRVRTEAFF; DNA: TGTGCCAGCAGCCCGGGTAACAGGGTTCGGACTGAAGCTTTCTTT
J: TRBJ2-5; D: .; V: TRBV4-3; size: .; CDR3: CASSQELEGNQETQYF; DNA: TGCGCCAGCAGCCAAGAATTAGAGGGAAACCAAGAGACCCAGTACTTC